This TCR beta chain was retrieved from a study of patients and donors after allogeneic stem cell transplantation. Each CDR3 protein is one row after TCRdb ran MiXCR on the RT-PCR reads. Among tens of thousands of distinct CDR3 sequences listed, approximately 5.2% were seen once. This CDR3 contains 11 residues. Looked up from germline, CDR1 is SGHRS and CDR2 is YFSETQ. The receptor was derived from a human donor who was either an allogeneic HSCT recipient or a stem cell or donor lymphocyte infusion donor (not recorded which). It is not recorded whose cells these are; they may come from a transplant donor. The specimen was blood, either unsorted or a sorted T cell fraction (not recorded which). This sequence joins TRBV5-1 and TRBJ1-1; tentative D call: TRBD1 (5 bases). CDR3 region: CVSREGTEAFF. In DNA, the CDR3 is TGCGTATCCAGGGAGGGCACTGAAGCTTTCTTT.